Sequencing of this T cell receptor (beta chain) was carried out in a study of CDR3 diversity in severe acne. MiXCR was run by TCRdb on the PCR reads, yielding one entry per CDR3 protein. The repertoire holds 89,000 or so distinct CDR3 sequences, 45% to 50% seen once, with over 9.5% in the top ten. This clonotype was recorded at least ten times. Germline V gene sequence: CDR1 SGHRS, CDR2 YFSETQ. This CDR3 comprises 14 residues. Trimming took off 0 bases at V and 2 bases at J, with 9 bases between the two ends. The sample was blood. The chain links TRBV5-1 to TRBJ2-7; the D gene is possibly TRBD2 (6 bases). This TCR came from a male donor in good health, serving as a control. CDR3 in amino acids: CASSLGDFAYEQYF. CDR3 in DNA: TGCGCCAGCAGCTTGGGGGACTTCGCCTACGAGCAGTACTTC.